The clone carrying this TCR beta chain has more than one count but fewer than ten. Its antigen remains unidentified. Because the CDR3's place on the DNA is in doubt, the DNA is left out and the CDR3 is given as listed by TCRdb. TCRdb itself ran the multiplex PCR reads through MiXCR, one entry per CDR3 protein. The sample carries just under 65,000 distinct CDR3 sequences, roughly 57% recorded once. The data were taken from a study of breast tumors, draining lymph nodes, adjacent tissues. The CDR3 spans 17 amino acids, including both terminal residues. The germline V gene has CDR1 SGHVS and CDR2 FQNEAQ. Broader study findings: Findings are consistent with lymph node origin and intratumoral expansion of most tumor T cells. Tumor TCR diversity was below lymph nodes but above nontumor tissue. That most tumor T cells come from lymph nodes remained unproven.

The sequencing sample was made of breast tumor tissue. This receptor was obtained from a female donor with breast cancer. Some clones in this sample may be carry-over from other donors' samples. The rearrangement joins TRBV7-8 to TRBJ1-5. CDR3 sequence: CASSFYICSGVDQPQHF.